This T cell receptor (beta chain) was sequenced during a study of cytomegalovirus exposure and HLA in healthy donors. It was with 60 Vbeta and 13 Jbeta primers that the PCR ran. Some clones are missing from TCRdb's copy, which holds only in-frame ones; the method was immunoSEQ multiplex PCR. The data show roughly 160,000 clones, about three quarters seen once. Specimen: PBMCs. The receptor's source is a woman aged 30 to 39 in good health and CMV-seronegative.

This CDR3 is CSVSRRLAEPYEQYF. As DNA, the CDR3 is TGCAGCGTCTCAAGGCGGCTAGCGGAACCCTACGAGCAGTACTTC. This rearrangement joins TRBV29-1 to TRBJ2-7, with 7 bases identical to TRBD2. The J segment lost 2 bases and the V segment lost 6 bases, leaving 13 bases of the junction unmatched. Per the germline V gene, CDR1 is SQVTM and CDR2 is ANQGSEA. The CDR3 spans 15 residues.